This record concerns one T cell receptor (beta chain) sequence. Its target is not known. According to the study, genomic DNA was the template for TCR beta VDJ and CDR3 profiling. TCRdb used MiXCR to reprocess the reads, holding one entry per CDR3 protein. Among some 280,000 distinct CDR3 sequences listed, 45% to 65% were seen once. Between the trimmed V and J ends, which lost 5 bases and 0 bases, there was a span of 15 bases. Germline CDR1 reads MGHDK; CDR2 reads SYGVNS. The CDR3 is made up of 16 amino acids. This record comes from a study of CD8+CD57+ T cells in acquired aplastic anemia. Study context: About 3 ug was the average amount of DNA from sorted CD4+ and CD8+ cells.

Study observations and caveats: Overlapping CD8+ CDR3 repertoires of patients and controls contained roughly 29 shared sequences. Significance was not reached for CD8+ Simpson's diversity between patients and controls.

J is TRBJ2-3 and V is TRBV25-1, with TRBD2 as a possible D gene (6 bases). This TCR came from a human donor with severe aplastic anemia or a healthy control (not recorded which). What was sequenced was sorted CD4+, CD8+, or CD8+CD57+ T cells (not recorded which) from PBMCs. For the CDR3, the DNA is TGTGCCAGCAGTTCTCGCGGGGCCGGCAGCACAGATACGCAGTATTTT. Its translation is CASSSRGAGSTDTQYF.